This entry lists 28 T cell receptor beta chains sequenced from one sample in a study of T cell changes during pregnancy in multiple sclerosis. Libraries were prepared by immunoSEQ multiplex PCR; TCRdb keeps only in-frame clonotypes and omits some of them. The table lists approximately 110,000 clones, roughly 92% of them singletons, with about 3% in the top ten. The sample consisted of peripheral blood, taken after pregnancy. These receptors originate from a female donor with multiple sclerosis, enrolled in a pregnancy study.

The chain recombines TRBV4-2 with TRBJ2-4; D might be TRBD1 (5 bases). Germline V CDR1 and CDR2: LGHNA, YNFKEQ. The CDR3 consists of 16 residues. The V end was cut by 2 bases, the J end by 0 bases, with 11 bases between. The CDR3 region is CASSQSRTKAKNIQYF. Written as DNA, the CDR3 is TGTGCCAGCAGCCAAAGTAGGACAAAAGCCAAAAACATTCAGTACTTC.

V is TRBV6-5 and J is TRBJ2-1, with 9 positions matching TRBD1. The CDR3 extends over 16 amino acids. The ends lost 3 bases at V and 4 bases at J; junction bases unmatched: 7. CDR1 is MNHEY, CDR2 SVGAGI, per germline. The CDR3 region is CASSYSTGTGYNEQFF. In DNA form, the CDR3 reads TGTGCCAGCAGTTATTCAACCGGGACAGGGTACAATGAGCAGTTCTTC.

The chain links TRBV9 to TRBJ2-2; D is perhaps TRBD2 (6 bases). Germline CDR1 and CDR2: SGDLS and YYNGEE. The CDR3 length is 15 residues. Trimming left V 2 bases short and J 7 bases short, with 15 bases between. The CDR3 reads CASSVGTRAGGELFF. The DNA of the CDR3 is TGTGCCAGCAGCGTGGGGACCCGAGCGGGCGGGGAGCTGTTTTTT. Full variable domain (remainder filled in from reference TRBV9 and TRBJ2-2): DSGVTQTPKHLITATGQRVTLRCSPRSGDLSVYWYQQSLDQGLQFLIQYYNGEERAKGNILERFSAQQFPDLHSELNLSSLELGDSALYFCASSVGTRAGGELFFGEGSRLTVL.

The DNA of the CDR3 is TGTGCCAGCAGTGAAGCGCCTAACACAGATACGCAGTATTTT. Amino acid sequence: CASSEAPNTDTQYF. The chain joins TRBV6-1 to TRBJ2-3, with D unclear. Germline lookup yields CDR1 MNHNS and CDR2 SASEGT. This CDR3 region has 14 residues. V lost 0 bases and J lost 2, with 6 bases in between.

In its sample, this clone was seen once. The rearrangement links TRBV27 to TRBJ1-2; D perhaps matches TRBD1 (6 bases). This CDR3 has 15 amino acids. Trimming removed 4 bases from V and 6 bases from J, with 18 bases in between. Germline CDR1 is MNHEY and CDR2 is SMNVEV (reference sequence). CDR3 sequence reads: CASSSSSHRVDGYTF. The CDR3 DNA reads TGTGCCAGCAGTTCCTCCTCTCACAGGGTGGATGGCTACACCTTC.

The V gene is TRBV7-3, the J gene TRBJ2-3; 8 bases match TRBD2. Trimming cost V 4 bases and J 0 bases; bases outside gene matches: 6. Germline V gives CDR1 SGHTA, CDR2 FQGTGA. CDR3 size: 16 residues. Here the CDR3 reads CASSSGLDWSTDTQYF. For the CDR3, the DNA is TGTGCCAGCAGCTCGGGACTAGATTGGAGCACAGATACGCAGTATTTT.

The chain joins TRBV5-5 to TRBJ2-3; 8 bases fit TRBD2. Germline trimming cut 0 bases from V and 5 bases from J; bases unmatched to any gene: 17. From germline, CDR1 is SGHKS and CDR2 YYEKEE (reference sequence). The CDR3 has 19 amino acids. CDR3 in amino acids: CASSLGISGGALNGDTQYF. CDR3 sequence (DNA): TGTGCCAGCAGCTTGGGGATCAGCGGGGGCGCCTTAAATGGAGATACGCAGTATTTT.

The chain joins TRBV10-3 to TRBJ2-7, with a weak D call TRBD1 (6 bases). The CDR3 sequence is 15 residues long. CDR1 is ENHRY, CDR2 SYGVKD, per germline. Trimming pared 0 bases from V and 2 bases from J, leaving 11 bases between. CDR3 nucleotide sequence: TGTGCCATCAGTGAGTCGGCAGGGGTTGCCTACGAGCAGTACTTC. It codes for CAISESAGVAYEQYF.

The chain employs TRBV9 and TRBJ2-1, with D possibly being TRBD2 (6 bases). Trimming shortened V by 3 bases and J by 8 bases, and 18 bases separated the two germline ends. The CDR3 is made up of 15 amino acids. CDR1 is SGDLS, CDR2 YYNGEE, per germline. CDR3 sequence (DNA): TGTGCCAGCAGCGGGGGGGACCGCACGGGATATGAGCAGTTCTTC. Protein product: CASSGGDRTGYEQFF.

The rearrangement links TRBV9 to TRBJ2-1; 7 bases are shared with TRBD2. Losses at the gene ends were 0 bases for V and 0 bases for J; bases not matched to a gene: 6. Germline CDR1 reads SGDLS; CDR2 reads YYNGEE. The CDR3 covers 17 residues. The CDR3 loop reads CASSVVSGSDSYNEQFF. The CDR3, as DNA: TGTGCCAGCAGCGTAGTTAGCGGGTCCGACTCCTACAATGAGCAGTTCTTC.

This chain links TRBV6-1 with TRBJ1-5, with D possibly TRBD1 on 5 matching bases. The V end lost 2 bases, the J end lost 4 bases, and 21 bases lay between the germline ends. The CDR3 length is 18 residues. From germline, CDR1 is MNHNS and CDR2 SASEGT. Here the CDR3 reads CASSERMGGLVGNQPQHF. The DNA for the CDR3 is TGTGCCAGCAGTGAACGGATGGGGGGTTTGGTAGGAAATCAGCCCCAGCATTTT.

This clone was seen once. The chain uses TRBV14 and TRBJ1-2, with D perhaps TRBD1 (5 bases). CDR1 SGHDN and CDR2 FVKESK come from the germline V gene. This CDR3 comprises 13 residues. Deletions cut 3 bases from V and 8 bases from J, with 13 bases between. As DNA, the CDR3 is TGTGCCAGCAGCCAGGGGGGACGGCCCGGCTACACCTTC. It codes for CASSQGGRPGYTF.

The rearrangement links TRBV27 to TRBJ1-1, with D tentatively TRBD1 (5 bases). The CDR3 consists of 13 residues. Germline CDR1 reads MNHEY; CDR2 reads SMNVEV (reference sequence). Trimming stripped 8 bases from V and 2 bases from J, with 12 bases between. CDR3 bases: TGTGCCAGCGGGGTGACAGTTAACACTGAAGCTTTCTTT. This translates into CASGVTVNTEAFF.

The rearrangement joins TRBV13 to TRBJ1-2; 7 bases match TRBD1. There are 16 residues in the CDR3. Germline V gives CDR1 PRHDT, CDR2 FYEKMQ (reference sequence). V gave up 2 bases and J gave up 2 bases; unmatched junction bases: 8. The CDR3 nucleotides are TGTGCCAGCAGCTTAAGCCCGGGACAGACGAACTATGGCTACACCTTC. This gives the protein CASSLSPGQTNYGYTF.

Concerning this clone: Sequence at one end of the junction differs from germline and may be a read error. The chain employs TRBV7-7 and TRBJ2-3; a possible D gene is TRBD1 (5 bases). The CDR3 contains 14 residues. Germline-derived CDR1 and CDR2 are SSHAT and FNYEAQ (reference sequence). CDR3 in DNA: TGTGCTAGCAGCTTGGGCCAGGGTAAAGATACGCAGTATTTT. Amino acid sequence: CASSLGQGKDTQYF.

The chain links TRBV27 to TRBJ2-5; 8 bases match TRBD2. The V segment lost 0 bases and the J segment 1 base; nucleotides outside the gene matches: 7. CDR1 is MNHEY and CDR2 is SMNVEV in the germline V gene (reference sequence). This CDR3 spans 17 amino acids. The CDR3 DNA sequence: TGTGCCAGCAGTTTATCTACTAGCGGCGGATTCCAAGAGACCCAGTACTTC. Its protein is CASSLSTSGGFQETQYF.

CDR3 sequence (DNA): TGTGCCAGCACACAGGGGATCTCTGGGGCCAACGTCCTGACTTTC. Residues: CASTQGISGANVLTF. The chain recombines TRBV2 with TRBJ2-6; 7 nucleotides line up with TRBD1. The CDR3 has 15 amino acids. In germline, CDR1 is SNHLY, CDR2 FYNNEI. V trimming: 7 bases; J trimming: 0 bases; junction bases outside the gene matches: 3.

The rearrangement links TRBV4-1 to TRBJ2-7, with TRBD1 matching over 10 bases. Trimming removed 3 bases from V and 2 bases from J; junction bases left unmatched: 4. The CDR3 contains 15 residues. CDR1 is MGHRA and CDR2 is YSYEKL in the germline V gene. CDR3 sequence reads: CASSQAGTGAYEQYF. CDR3 coding DNA: TGCGCCAGCAGCCAGGCCGGGACAGGGGCCTACGAGCAGTACTTC.

This chain links TRBV6-5 with TRBJ2-5; D may be TRBD1 (5 bases). Per the germline V gene, CDR1 is MNHEY and CDR2 is SVGAGI. The germline V and J ends were trimmed by 0 bases and 6 bases, with 11 bases remaining between them. The CDR3 runs 14 residues. CDR3 loop: CASSYSSRVQTQYF. The DNA for the CDR3 is TGTGCCAGCAGTTACTCGAGCAGGGTGCAGACCCAGTACTTC.

This clone was observed a handful of times. The CDR3 sequence: CASRSNTEAFF. The CDR3 region has the DNA TGCGCCAGCAGGTCAAACACTGAAGCTTTCTTT. The chain joins TRBV5-1 to TRBJ1-1; the D is unclear. This CDR3 spans 11 amino acids. Germline-derived CDR1 and CDR2 are SGHRS and YFSETQ. V was shortened by 5 bases and J by 2 bases, with 4 bases between the two germline ends. The full variable domain, rest sourced from reference TRBV5-1 and TRBJ1-1, is KAGVTQTPRYLIKTRGQQVTLSCSPISGHRSVSWYQQTPGQGLQFLFEYFSETQRNKGNFPGRFSGRQFSNSRSEMNVSTLELGDSALYLCASRSNTEAFFGQGTRLTVV.

This clone was seen just once. CDR3 in DNA: TGTGCCAGCAGCCTACAGGGGTGGAATGAAAAACTGTTTTTT. It yields the protein CASSLQGWNEKLFF. The rearrangement links TRBV7-2 to TRBJ1-4; 7 positions agree with TRBD1. This CDR3 contains 14 residues. Germline values: CDR1 SGHTA, CDR2 FQGNSA. The trim removed 5 bases at V and 5 bases at J, leaving 5 bases unmatched.

CDR3 bases: TGTGCCTGGAGTACGGGGGGCTCTGGAAACACCATATATTTT. This gives the protein CAWSTGGSGNTIYF. The chain joins TRBV30 to TRBJ1-3, with D possibly being TRBD1 (5 bases). Trimming took 2 bases from V and 0 from J, leaving 8 bases between them. This CDR3 comprises 14 residues. Germline V gives CDR1 GTSNPN, CDR2 SVGIG (reference sequence).

The gene calls are TRBV7-2 and TRBJ2-7; D gene unclear. This CDR3 is built from 11 residues. Trimming stripped 4 bases from V and 3 bases from J, with 4 bases between. From germline, CDR1 is SGHTA and CDR2 FQGNSA. As DNA, the CDR3 is TGTGCCAGCAGCTATCGCTACGAGCAGTACTTC. It is translated as CASSYRYEQYF. Complete variable domain (other parts from reference TRBV7-2 and TRBJ2-7): GAGVSQSPSNKVTEKGKDVELRCDPISGHTALYWYRQSLGQGLEFLIYFQGNSAPDKSGLPSDRFSAERTGGSVSTLTIQRTQQEDSAVYLCASSYRYEQYFGPGTRLTVT.

The gene calls are TRBV7-9 and TRBJ2-7; 8 nucleotides line up with TRBD1. V lost 1 base to trimming and J lost 4 bases; unmatched junction nucleotides: 9. The germline V gene has CDR1 SEHNR and CDR2 FQNEAQ (reference sequence). This CDR3 is 16 amino acids long. CDR3 residues: CASSLGGQTGDYEQYF. CDR3 in DNA: TGTGCCAGCAGCTTAGGGGGCCAGACAGGGGATTACGAGCAGTACTTC. Drawing the rest from reference TRBV7-9 and TRBJ2-7, the complete variable domain is DTGVSQNPRHKITKRGQNVTFRCDPISEHNRLYWYRQTLGQGPEFLTYFQNEAQLEKSRLLSDRFSAERPKGSFSTLEIQRTEQGDSAMYLCASSLGGQTGDYEQYFGPGTRLTVT.

This chain links TRBV4-1 with TRBJ2-2, with TRBD2 matching 7 bases. Germline V gene sequence: CDR1 MGHRA, CDR2 YSYEKL. J lost 3 bases, V lost 0 bases, and 10 bases had no gene match. This CDR3 is 18 amino acids long. In DNA form, the CDR3 reads TGCGCCAGCAGCCAAGATTGGGGGGGGTCCGTGTACACCGGGGAGCTGTTTTTT. Protein: CASSQDWGGSVYTGELFF.

This clone showed up just once. The CDR3: CASSFPTGGIHTQYF. The CDR3 coding sequence is TGTGCCAGCAGCTTTCCGACAGGTGGGATCCATACGCAGTATTTT. The chain carries TRBV5-6 and TRBJ2-3, with a weak D call TRBD1 (6 bases). This CDR3 region has 15 residues. Germline V lookup: CDR1 SGHDT, CDR2 YYEEEE. Trimming cost V 2 bases and J 7 bases, with 17 bases left between them.

The chain combines TRBV19 with TRBJ1-4, with a weak D call TRBD1 (6 bases). This CDR3 contains 14 residues. V was clipped by 6 bases and J by 4 bases, with 12 bases between them. Germline values: CDR1 LNHDA, CDR2 SQIVND (reference sequence). The CDR3 is CASRSGQSNEKLFF. CDR3 nucleotides: TGTGCCAGTAGAAGTGGACAGAGTAATGAAAAACTGTTTTTT.

This sequence joins TRBV18 and TRBJ1-5, with no clear D. The germline V and J ends were trimmed by 4 bases and 7 bases, with 8 bases remaining between them. Germline V gives CDR1 KGHSH, CDR2 LQKENI. The CDR3 extends over 12 amino acids. In DNA form, the CDR3 reads TGTGCCAGCTCACAGCCGGGACAGCCCCAGCATTTT. Translating it yields CASSQPGQPQHF.